This T cell receptor beta chain stems from a study of blood T cell repertoires in COVID-19. Overall study context: Samples taken during acute and convalescent COVID-19 were collected in the United States, Italy and Spain. PBMCs, B-cell-depleted T cells, or T cells were the source of the cDNA or gDNA that made up the material.

Per the original methods: Reference gene primer amplification in the assay estimated nucleated cell counts. The assay was immunoSEQ multiplex PCR, and TCRdb's table has in-frame clones only and misses some. V, J and clone size reflect that table, while D and trimming were determined from the DNA. In the table there are about half a million clones, 80% to 90% of which are singletons. Germline V gene lookup returns CDR1 PRHDT and CDR2 FYEKMQ (reference sequence). The V segment lost 1 base and the J segment 4 bases; nucleotides outside the gene matches: 9. The CDR3 extends over 17 amino acids. The J gene is TRBJ2-5, the V gene TRBV13; 10 nucleotides match TRBD2. The sequencing sample was made of peripheral blood. The clonotype originates from a human donor in a cohort sampled during active COVID-19. The CDR3 DNA reads as TGTGCCAGCAGCTTAGTAGTCCTAGCGGGAGAGAGAGAGACCCAGTACTTC. Protein product: CASSLVVLAGERETQYF.